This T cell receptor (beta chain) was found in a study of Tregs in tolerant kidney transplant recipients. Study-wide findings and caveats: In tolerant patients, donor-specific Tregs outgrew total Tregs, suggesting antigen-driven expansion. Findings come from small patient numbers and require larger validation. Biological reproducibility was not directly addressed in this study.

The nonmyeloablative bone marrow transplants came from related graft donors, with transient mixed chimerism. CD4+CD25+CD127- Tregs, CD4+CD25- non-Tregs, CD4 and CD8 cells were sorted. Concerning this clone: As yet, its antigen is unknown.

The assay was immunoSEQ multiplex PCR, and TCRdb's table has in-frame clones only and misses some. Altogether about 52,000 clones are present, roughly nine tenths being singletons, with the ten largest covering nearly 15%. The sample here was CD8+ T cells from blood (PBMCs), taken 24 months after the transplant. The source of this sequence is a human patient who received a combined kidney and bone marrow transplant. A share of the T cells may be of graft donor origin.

The CDR3 nucleotides read TGTGCCAGCAGCACCTCAGGGGGCTGGTACAATGAGCAGTTCTTC. Amino acids: CASSTSGGWYNEQFF. The chain recombines TRBV7-9 with TRBJ2-1; the match to TRBD1 covers 8 bases. This CDR3 contains 15 residues. Germline trimming cut 5 bases from V and 4 bases from J; bases unmatched to any gene: 7. The germline CDR1 and CDR2 sequences are SEHNR and FQNEAQ (reference sequence).